This TCR beta chain was documented in a study of cytomegalovirus exposure and HLA in healthy donors. The wider study: Earlier, about 179 million T cells were analyzed, and over 95 million unique TCR beta sequences were found among them. Points from the study as a whole: Immune exposure information available was restricted to CMV serostatus. Evidence from a later analysis indicated that most CMV-associated TCR beta chains looked HLA-restricted.

PCR involved 60 Vbeta and 13 Jbeta primers. Profiling relied on immunoSEQ multiplex PCR, and the TCRdb table lists in-frame clones only, not all of them. The data contain 80,000 to 100,000 clones, approximately 80% of them singletons. The CDR3 runs to 13 residues. Per the germline V gene, CDR1 is SGHAT and CDR2 is FQNNGV. V gave up 5 bases and J gave up 0 bases, with 4 bases separating them. Note on this clone: The antigen remains unidentified.

The chain uses TRBV11-2 and TRBJ2-2; no reliable D call. Input material: PBMCs. The source of this sequence is a human donor in good health. The CDR3 protein is CASSLTNTGELFF. The CDR3, as DNA: TGTGCCAGCAGCCTAACGAACACCGGGGAGCTGTTTTTT.